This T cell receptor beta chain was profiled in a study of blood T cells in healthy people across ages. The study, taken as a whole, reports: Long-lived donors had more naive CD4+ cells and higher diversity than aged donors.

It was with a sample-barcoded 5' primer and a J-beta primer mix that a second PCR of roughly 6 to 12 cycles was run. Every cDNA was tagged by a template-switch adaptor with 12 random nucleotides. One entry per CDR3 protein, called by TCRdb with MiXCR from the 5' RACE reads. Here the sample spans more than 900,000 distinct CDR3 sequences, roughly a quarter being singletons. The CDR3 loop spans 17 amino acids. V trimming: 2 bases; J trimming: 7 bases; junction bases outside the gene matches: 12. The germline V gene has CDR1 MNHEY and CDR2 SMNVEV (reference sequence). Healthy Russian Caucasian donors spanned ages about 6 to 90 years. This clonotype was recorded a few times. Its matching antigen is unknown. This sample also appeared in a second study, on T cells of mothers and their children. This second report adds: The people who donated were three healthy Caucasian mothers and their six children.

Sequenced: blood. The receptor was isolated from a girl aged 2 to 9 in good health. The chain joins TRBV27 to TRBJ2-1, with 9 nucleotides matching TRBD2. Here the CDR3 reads CASSLGSGSKAGNEQFF. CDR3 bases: TGTGCCAGCAGTTTAGGTAGCGGGAGTAAGGCGGGGAATGAGCAGTTCTTC.